These 21 T cell receptor beta chains share one sample of origin, sequenced in a study of shared clonotypes between healthy human individuals. TCRdb's copy holds only in-frame clones and misses some; the assay was immunoSEQ multiplex PCR. The profile covers 2 million to 2.5 million clones, with 80% to 95% appearing a single time and 0.37% taken by the ten largest. Sequenced material: naive CD4+ T cells from PBMCs. Sample subset: CD45RA+ positively selected. The receptor source for this set is a man between 18 and 35 years old in good health. Some clones in this sample may be carry-over from other donors' samples.

This chain links TRBV19 with TRBJ1-4; 7 positions agree with TRBD1. Germline CDR1 is LNHDA and CDR2 is SQIVND (reference sequence). This CDR3 has 18 amino acids. V shed 6 bases and J 1 base; nucleotides not matched to a gene: 14. The DNA for the CDR3 is TGTGCCAGTAGCCACCCCCTTGCCAGGGGGAGAACTAATGAAAAACTGTTTTTT. Its protein product is CASSHPLARGRTNEKLFF.

The rearrangement uses TRBV11-3 and TRBJ2-3; the match to TRBD1 covers 8 bases. The CDR3 has 15 amino acids. Per germline, CDR1 SGHNT and CDR2 YENEEA. The junction had 10 bases not matched to a gene; V was cut back by 6 bases and J by 5 bases. In DNA form, the CDR3 reads TGTGCCAGCAGTCGAACCGGGACAGGCGGAGATACGCAGTATTTT. As protein: CASSRTGTGGDTQYF.

The gene calls are TRBV28 and TRBJ1-2; 7 positions match TRBD1. CDR1 is MDHEN and CDR2 is SYDVKM in the germline V gene. The CDR3 sequence is 13 residues long. V was pared by 5 bases and J by 7 bases, with 7 bases of the junction left unmatched. CDR3 DNA: TGTGCCAGCAGTCCCCCGGGGACAGCTGGCTACACCTTC. It encodes CASSPPGTAGYTF.

This sequence joins TRBV4-2 and TRBJ1-1, with D uncertain. CDR3 length: 16 amino acids. Per the germline V gene, CDR1 is LGHNA and CDR2 is YNFKEQ. V was shortened by 0 bases and J by 10 bases, with 21 bases between the two germline ends. The CDR3: CASSQERGLGELGAFF. Here the CDR3 DNA reads TGTGCCAGCAGCCAAGAGAGAGGCTTGGGAGAGCTCGGAGCTTTCTTT.

The CDR3 DNA reads as TGTGCCAGTACCCCGAAAGGGCCTAGCGGGACTCGGGATACGCAGTATTTT. It codes for CASTPKGPSGTRDTQYF. The rearrangement links TRBV19 to TRBJ2-3; 9 bases map to TRBD2. This CDR3 region has 17 residues. Germline V CDR1 and CDR2: LNHDA, SQIVND (reference sequence). J lost 6 bases, V lost 7 bases, and 17 bases had no gene match.

This chain uses TRBV28 with TRBJ2-7, with D possibly TRBD1 on 6 matching bases. This CDR3 comprises 15 residues. V lost 4 bases and J lost 3, with 16 bases in between. Germline V gene lookup returns CDR1 MDHEN and CDR2 SYDVKM. The CDR3 sequence: CASSSTLRGNYEQYF. The CDR3, as DNA: TGTGCCAGCAGTTCCACCCTCAGGGGAAACTACGAGCAGTACTTC.

This rearrangement joins TRBV7-2 to TRBJ2-3; maybe TRBD1 (6 bases). CDR1 and CDR2 (germline): SGHTA, FQGNSA. The CDR3 covers 17 residues. With 6 bases removed from V and 2 bases from J, the gap between germline ends came to 21 bases. The CDR3 protein is CASRPLRGQTATDTQYF. CDR3 sequence (DNA): TGTGCCAGCAGGCCTCTTCGAGGACAGACCGCCACAGATACGCAGTATTTT. Full variable domain (missing parts from reference TRBV7-2 and TRBJ2-3): GAGVSQSPSNKVTEKGKDVELRCDPISGHTALYWYRQSLGQGLEFLIYFQGNSAPDKSGLPSDRFSAERTGGSVSTLTIQRTQQEDSAVYLCASRPLRGQTATDTQYFGPGTRLTVL.

The J gene is TRBJ1-3, the V gene TRBV18; 12 nucleotides line up with TRBD1. The germline gives CDR1 KGHSH, CDR2 LQKENI. Trimming took 5 bases from V and 5 from J; bases not matched to a gene: 7. The CDR3 consists of 16 residues. The DNA for the CDR3 is TGTGCCAGCTCAATACCGGGACAGGGGGCCAGAAACACCATATATTTT. Translation: CASSIPGQGARNTIYF.

The J gene is TRBJ1-3, the V gene TRBV6-6; D is possibly TRBD1 (6 bases). V lost 4 bases and J 2 bases, leaving 12 bases between the germline ends. CDR1 and CDR2 from the germline V gene are MNHNY and SVGAGI (reference sequence). The CDR3 is made up of 15 amino acids. CDR3 coding DNA: TGTGCCAGCAGTTTATACAGGGCGACTGGAAACACCATATATTTT. The encoded protein is CASSLYRATGNTIYF.

The chain is built from TRBV7-6 and TRBJ2-6; 12 bases are a match to TRBD1. Germline V gene sequence: CDR1 SGHVS, CDR2 FNYEAQ. The CDR3 sequence is 19 residues long. V was pared by 5 bases and J by 4 bases, with 12 bases of the junction left unmatched. This chain's CDR3 is CASSLRGDRGLMGANVLTF. The CDR3 DNA sequence: TGTGCCAGCAGCCTCCGAGGGGACAGGGGGCTGATGGGGGCCAACGTCCTGACTTTC.

This clone was seen only a few times. This chain links TRBV6-4 with TRBJ2-2; D remains unclear. V was shortened by 2 bases and J by 6 bases, with 7 bases between the two germline ends. CDR3 size: 13 residues. Germline V CDR1 and CDR2: MRHNA, SNTAGT. CDR3 sequence reads: CASSDVNPGELFF. Here the CDR3 DNA reads TGTGCCAGCAGTGACGTGAATCCCGGGGAGCTGTTTTTT.

V usage is TRBV28 and J usage is TRBJ2-7; 14 nucleotides line up with TRBD2. Per germline, CDR1 MDHEN and CDR2 SYDVKM. V shed 6 bases and J 7 bases; nucleotides not matched to a gene: 11. The CDR3 sequence is 16 residues long. Here the CDR3 DNA reads TGTGCCAGCAGCAGTCCCGGGACTAGCGGGAGTGGAGAGCAGTACTTC. It yields the protein CASSSPGTSGSGEQYF.

The V and J genes are TRBV21-1 and TRBJ1-2. TRBV21-1 is flagged as a pseudogene. The CDR3 length is 14 residues. The CDR3: CASRGGAGGYGYTF. The CDR3 DNA follows: TGTGCCAGCAGGGGGGGCGCGGGTGGCTATGGCTACACCTTC.

Comments on this clone: Other DNA sequences within the sample encode an identical CDR3. This chain connects TRBV5-1 to TRBJ1-5; D is unresolved. The length of the CDR3 is 13 residues. Germline V gene lookup returns CDR1 SGHRS and CDR2 YFSETQ. V lost 5 bases, J lost 0 bases, and 6 bases lay in between. In nucleotides, the CDR3 is TGCGCCAGCAGTTGGGATAGCAATCAGCCCCAGCATTTT. Protein: CASSWDSNQPQHF.

The chain employs TRBV5-1 and TRBJ2-1; TRBD2 matches 8 bases. V shed 3 bases, J shed 4 bases, and the junction held 6 bases outside the gene matches. CDR1 and CDR2 from the germline V gene are SGHRS and YFSETQ. The CDR3 loop spans 15 amino acids. Here the CDR3 reads CASSSPSGLYNEQFF. The CDR3 DNA reads TGCGCCAGCAGCTCCCCTAGCGGGCTGTACAATGAGCAGTTCTTC.

The chain recombines TRBV2 with TRBJ1-2, with D perhaps matching TRBD1 (5 bases). V lost 8 bases to trimming and J lost 4 bases, with 11 bases between them. Germline V gives CDR1 SNHLY, CDR2 FYNNEI. This CDR3 is 12 amino acids long. The CDR3 DNA sequence: TGTGCCAGCGGACTAGGGGCCTATGGCTACACCTTC. This translates into CASGLGAYGYTF.

The chain links TRBV28 to TRBJ2-7, with D hard to call. CDR1 is MDHEN, CDR2 SYDVKM, per germline. This CDR3 is built from 13 residues. V was cut by 5 bases and J by 0 bases, with 8 bases left in between. CDR3 loop: CASSRSPSYEQYF. The DNA for the CDR3 is TGTGCCAGCAGTCGTTCCCCCTCCTACGAGCAGTACTTC.

This chain joins TRBV5-4 and TRBJ2-1, with D uncertain. The ends were cut back, 1 base at V and 0 bases at J, with 11 bases in the middle. The CDR3 is 16 residues long. Germline values: CDR1 SGHNT, CDR2 YYREEE (reference sequence). The DNA for the CDR3 is TGTGCCAGCAGCTTGCAGGTGGGTGGCTCCTACAATGAGCAGTTCTTC. Translation gives CASSLQVGGSYNEQFF.

CDR3 in amino acids: CASSLSSFYTQYF. The CDR3 DNA follows: TGTGCCAGCAGCCTCTCGAGCTTTTATACGCAGTATTTT. This chain links TRBV11-2 with TRBJ2-3, with D unresolved. CDR1 SGHAT and CDR2 FQNNGV come from the germline V gene. V was clipped by 5 bases and J by 7 bases, with 13 bases between them. This CDR3 spans 13 amino acids.

This chain uses TRBV4-2 with TRBJ1-5; 12 bases are a match to TRBD1. Germline V CDR1 and CDR2: LGHNA, YNFKEQ. This CDR3 region has 17 residues. J gave up 6 bases and V 0 bases, and 6 bases lay outside the gene matches. CDR3 loop: CASSQESGTGGRQPQHF. In DNA, the CDR3 is TGTGCCAGCAGCCAAGAAAGTGGGACAGGGGGCCGTCAGCCCCAGCATTTT.

The rearrangement joins TRBV4-1 to TRBJ2-7, with D perhaps given as TRBD1 or TRBD2 (5 bases each). Between the trimmed V and J ends, which lost 6 bases and 2 bases, there was a span of 20 bases. Germline V CDR1 and CDR2: MGHRA, YSYEKL. CDR3 length equals 16 residues. The CDR3 DNA sequence: TGCGCCAGCAGTTCCCCGCAGGGAGCACGCACCTACGAGCAGTACTTC. It codes for CASSSPQGARTYEQYF.